Sequencing of this T cell receptor beta chain was carried out in a study of technical replicates of blood from a few donors. V gave up 8 bases and J gave up 0 bases; unmatched junction bases: 18. From germline, CDR1 is MDHEN and CDR2 SYDVKM. The CDR3 is 18 residues long. Data came from immunoSEQ multiplex PCR; TCRdb stores just in-frame clones and leaves some out. This sample has about 85,000 clones, with around 94% found just once. The chain combines TRBV28 with TRBJ1-1; 7 bases align to TRBD1. The source material was T cells isolated from PBMCs. The source is a human donor in good health. CDR3 sequence: CASPLSSDRARLNTEAFF. The CDR3 DNA reads TGTGCCAGCCCCCTTTCGAGTGACAGGGCGCGGTTGAACACTGAAGCTTTCTTT.